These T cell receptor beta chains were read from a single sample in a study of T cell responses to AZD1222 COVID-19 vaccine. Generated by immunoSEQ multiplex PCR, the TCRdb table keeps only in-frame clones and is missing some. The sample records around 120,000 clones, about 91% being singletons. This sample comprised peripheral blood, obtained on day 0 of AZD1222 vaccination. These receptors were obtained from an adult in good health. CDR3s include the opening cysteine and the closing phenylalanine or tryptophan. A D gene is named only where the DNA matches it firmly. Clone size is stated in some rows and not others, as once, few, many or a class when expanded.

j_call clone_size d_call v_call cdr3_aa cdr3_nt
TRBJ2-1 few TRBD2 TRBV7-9 CASSSRLAGVDEQFF TGTGCCAGCAGCTCCCGGCTAGCGGGAGTGGACGAGCAGTTCTTC
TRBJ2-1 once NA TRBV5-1 CASSWWEGDGDNEQFF TGCGCCAGCAGCTGGTGGGAAGGGGACGGGGACAATGAGCAGTTCTTC
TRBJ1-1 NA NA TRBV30 CAWSPGGLNTEAFF TGTGCCTGGAGTCCCGGGGGCTTGAACACTGAAGCTTTCTTT
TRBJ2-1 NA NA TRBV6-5 CASSYQAYNEQFF TGTGCCAGCAGTTATCAGGCCTACAATGAGCAGTTCTTC
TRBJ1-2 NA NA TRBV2 CASKREGVEDYGYTF TGTGCCAGCAAACGAGAGGGGGTGGAAGACTATGGCTACACCTTC
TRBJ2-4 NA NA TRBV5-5 CASSLAGSQNIQYF TGTGCCAGCAGCCTGGCTGGCTCCCAAAACATTCAGTACTTC
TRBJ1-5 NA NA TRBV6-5 CASSYGTGNQPQHF TGTGCCAGCAGTTACGGGACTGGGAATCAGCCCCAGCATTTT
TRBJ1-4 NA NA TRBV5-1 CASSSGTSAGPEKLFF TGCGCCAGCAGCTCCGGGACGTCGGCCGGTCCTGAAAAACTGTTTTTT
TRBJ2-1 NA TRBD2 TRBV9 CASGAPGLAGPGDEQFF TGTGCCAGCGGAGCTCCGGGACTAGCGGGACCTGGGGATGAGCAGTTCTTC
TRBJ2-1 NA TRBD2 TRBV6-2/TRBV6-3 CASSYSGLAGGTGSNEQFF TGTGCCAGCAGTTACTCGGGACTAGCGGGAGGAACGGGGTCCAATGAGCAGTTCTTC
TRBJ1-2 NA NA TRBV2 CASSEKVYGYTF TGTGCCAGCAGTGAAAAGGTCTATGGCTACACCTTC
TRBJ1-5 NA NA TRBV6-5 CASSSQWQTGQPQHF TGTGCCAGCAGTTCACAGTGGCAGACGGGTCAGCCCCAGCATTTT
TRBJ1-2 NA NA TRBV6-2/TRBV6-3 CASSTPYISHGYTF TGTGCCAGCAGCACTCCCTACATCAGTCATGGCTACACCTTC
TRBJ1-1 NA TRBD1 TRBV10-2 CASSADRADTEAFF TGCGCCAGCAGTGCGGACAGGGCGGACACTGAAGCTTTCTTT
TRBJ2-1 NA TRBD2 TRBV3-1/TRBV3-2 CASSQDWTAWTSGPEGNEQFF TGTGCCAGCAGCCAAGATTGGACGGCCTGGACTAGCGGTCCTGAAGGTAATGAGCAGTTCTTC
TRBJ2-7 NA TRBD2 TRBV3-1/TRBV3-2 CASSSRLAGAGEQYF TGTGCCAGCAGCTCTAGACTAGCGGGAGCTGGCGAGCAGTACTTC
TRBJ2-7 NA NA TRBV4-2 CASSRTESYEQYF TGTGCCAGCAGCCGGACGGAGTCCTACGAGCAGTACTTC
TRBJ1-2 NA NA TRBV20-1 CSASGGGGGSDGYTF TGCAGTGCTAGTGGAGGGGGTGGTGGTTCGGATGGCTACACCTTC
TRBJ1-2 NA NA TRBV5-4 CASSSGSDWGYGYTF TGTGCCAGCAGCTCTGGGAGCGATTGGGGCTATGGCTACACCTTC
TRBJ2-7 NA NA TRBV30 CAWSVLLRTGEQYF TGTGCCTGGAGTGTACTGCTACGTACGGGGGAGCAGTACTTC
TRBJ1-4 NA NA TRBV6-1 CASSESIPAEKLFF TGTGCCAGCAGTGAAAGTATCCCAGCTGAAAAACTGTTTTTT
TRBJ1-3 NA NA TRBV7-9 CASSLKSGFLGNTIYF TGTGCCAGCAGCCTAAAATCCGGGTTCCTTGGAAACACCATATATTTT
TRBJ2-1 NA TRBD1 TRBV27 CASSSRGPLNEQFF TGTGCCAGCAGTTCTAGGGGGCCGTTGAATGAGCAGTTCTTC
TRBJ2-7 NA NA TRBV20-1 CSAYWTGEQYF TGCAGTGCCTACTGGACTGGCGAGCAGTACTTC
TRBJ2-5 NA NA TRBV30 CAWSEFIRTVQETQYF TGTGCCTGGAGTGAATTCATTAGGACGGTTCAGGAGACCCAGTACTTC
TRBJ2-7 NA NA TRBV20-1 CSAGPRREQYF TGCAGTGCTGGCCCAAGGCGCGAGCAGTACTTC
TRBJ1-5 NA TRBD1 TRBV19 CASSIFLRQGTNQPQHF TGTGCCAGTAGTATTTTTTTGAGACAGGGGACGAATCAGCCCCAGCATTTT
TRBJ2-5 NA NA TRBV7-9 CASSSTQKGGETQYF TGTGCCAGCAGCTCTACCCAGAAGGGGGGGGAGACCCAGTACTTC
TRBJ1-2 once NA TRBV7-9 CASSSGADSNYGYTF TGTGCCAGCAGCTCCGGGGCAGACTCTAACTATGGCTACACCTTC
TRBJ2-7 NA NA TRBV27 CASSPSSGNYEQYF TGTGCCAGCAGTCCCTCCTCAGGGAACTACGAGCAGTACTTC
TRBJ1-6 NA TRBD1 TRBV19 CASSTHPGGSGSPLHF TGTGCCAGTAGTACACATCCAGGGGGCAGCGGATCACCCCTCCACTTT
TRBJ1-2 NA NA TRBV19 CASSRAVGTSYGYTF TGTGCCAGTAGCCGCGCCGTCGGGACAAGTTATGGCTACACCTTC
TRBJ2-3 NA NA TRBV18 CASSGGATDTQYF TGTGCCAGCTCAGGGGGGGCCACAGATACGCAGTATTTT
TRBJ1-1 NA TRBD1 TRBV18 CASSVKQGARTEAFF TGTGCCAGCTCAGTAAAACAGGGGGCGCGGACTGAAGCTTTCTTT
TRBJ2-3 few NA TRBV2 CASDHRDTDTQYF TGTGCCAGCGACCACAGGGACACAGATACGCAGTATTTT
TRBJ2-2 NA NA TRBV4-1 CASSLDTGELFF TGCGCCAGCAGCCTTGACACCGGGGAGCTGTTTTTT
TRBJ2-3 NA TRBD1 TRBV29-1 CSVSDRGVADTQYF TGCAGCGTCTCAGACAGGGGGGTGGCAGATACGCAGTATTTT
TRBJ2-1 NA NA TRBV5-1 CASSLREAAFSYNEQFF TGCGCCAGCAGCTTGAGGGAAGCGGCCTTCTCCTACAATGAGCAGTTCTTC
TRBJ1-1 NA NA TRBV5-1 CASSDISWGDGMNTEAFF TGCGCCAGCAGCGATATAAGTTGGGGGGACGGGATGAACACTGAAGCTTTCTTT
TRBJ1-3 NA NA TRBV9 CASSAGTSGNTIYF TGTGCCAGCAGTGCAGGGACCTCTGGAAACACCATATATTTT